The clone carrying this TCR beta chain was found a few times. This CDR3 has 15 amino acids. V lost 10 bases and J lost 2, with 18 bases in between. Germline assignment: CDR1 MNHEY and CDR2 SVGAGI. The data stem from a study of blood T cell repertoires in COVID-19. Study details: Specimens from acute and convalescent COVID-19 originated in the United States, Italy and Spain. PBMCs, B-cell-depleted T cells, or T cells provided the cDNA or gDNA that made up the material.

As originally analysed: Cell counts per sample came from amplifying reference gene primers. Sequenced by immunoSEQ multiplex PCR; TCRdb stores in-frame clones only, minus some. Clone size and the V and J calls come from that table; the DNA yielded D and trimming. The repertoire has about 97,000 clones, approximately 90% of them found once; the top ten carry 1.5% to 2%. Material: peripheral blood. This chain links TRBV6-5 with TRBJ1-3; D is possibly TRBD1 (5 bases). The TCR originated in a man aged 60 to 75 with acute or convalescent COVID-19. This chain's CDR3 is CATHLGGGTGNTIYF. The CDR3 DNA reads TGTGCCACCCACTTGGGGGGGGGAACTGGAAACACCATATATTTT.